The rows below give T cell receptor beta chains drawn from one sample of a study of cytomegalovirus exposure and HLA in healthy donors. Sequenced by immunoSEQ multiplex PCR; TCRdb stores in-frame clones only, minus some. The table has roughly 150,000 clones, approximately 68% seen once. Sequencing was carried out using PBMCs. Every receptor here comes from a man between 60 and 75 years old in good health and CMV-seronegative. The CDR3 runs from the conserved cysteine through the conserved F or W. The D gene is left open where the match is weak. Clone size is shown for a subset of rows, as once, few, many or a class of expanded clone.

size	J	D	V	DNA	CDR3
NA	TRBJ1-1	NA	TRBV28	TGTGCCAGCAGTTCTCCTTCGAACACTGAAGCTTTCTTT	CASSSPSNTEAFF
NA	TRBJ2-1	TRBD2	TRBV29-1	TGCAGCGCCCCCCTAGCGGGAGCGGACGGTGAGCAGTTCTTC	CSAPLAGADGEQFF
NA	TRBJ1-1	NA	TRBV5-4	TGTGCCAGCAGCTTGGGGGGGCAGGGCATCTCTGAAGCTTTCTTT	CASSLGGQGISEAFF
NA	TRBJ2-7	NA	TRBV6-6	TGTGCCAGCAGTCCGGGATCATCCTACGAGCAGTACTTC	CASSPGSSYEQYF
NA	TRBJ1-1	NA	TRBV14	TGTGCCAGCAGCCAAGATAGCAGGGTCTTGACTGAAGCTTTCTTT	CASSQDSRVLTEAFF
NA	TRBJ1-2	NA	TRBV10-3	TGTGCCATCAGTGATAGCGGGCTAGGGGATGGCTACACCTTC	CAISDSGLGDGYTF
NA	TRBJ1-4	TRBD1	TRBV29-1	TGCAGCGTGGGGGACAGAGTAAATGAAAAACTGTTTTTT	CSVGDRVNEKLFF
few	TRBJ2-5	NA	TRBV4-1	TGCGCCAGCAGCCAAGATGGGGGCGCGGGGACCCAGTACTTC	CASSQDGGAGTQYF
NA	TRBJ2-7	NA	TRBV28	TGTGCCAGCACTACGACACCCACGGAGCAGTACTTC	CASTTTPTEQYF
NA	TRBJ2-2	NA	TRBV5-1	TGCGCCAGCCTTGAGGGACAGAACACCGGGGAGCTGTTTTTT	CASLEGQNTGELFF
NA	TRBJ2-3	TRBD1	TRBV7-9	TGTGCCAGCAGCTTAGTCCGGGACAGGGGCACAGATACGCAGTATTTT	CASSLVRDRGTDTQYF
few	TRBJ2-3	NA	TRBV28	TGTGCCAGCAGTTTTCCCAAGGGGACGCAGTATTTT	CASSFPKGTQYF
NA	TRBJ2-7	NA	TRBV7-9	TGTGCCAGCAGCCTCGGGGGGCCCAGGCTTGTGGACGAGCAGTACTTC	CASSLGGPRLVDEQYF
NA	TRBJ2-3	NA	TRBV9	TGTGCCAGCAGCGTAGCGGTCAGGGGCGCAGATACGCAGTATTTT	CASSVAVRGADTQYF
NA	TRBJ1-1	NA	TRBV6-5	TGTGCCAGCAGTTACGCAGAGACAGGTTCACACACTGAAGCTTTCTTT	CASSYAETGSHTEAFF
NA	TRBJ2-5	TRBD2	TRBV5-4	TGTGCCAGCAGCTTGCAAGCGGGAAGCCAAGAGACCCAGTACTTC	CASSLQAGSQETQYF
NA	TRBJ2-5	NA	TRBV29-1	TGCAGCGTCATGGCCTTCCAAGAGACCCAGTACTTC	CSVMAFQETQYF
NA	TRBJ2-6	NA	TRBV30	TGTGCCTGGAGACTCTTAAGGGGTTCTGGGGCCAACGTCCTGACTTTC	CAWRLLRGSGANVLTF
NA	TRBJ2-7	TRBD2	TRBV30	TGTGCCCGGAGTCCACGGGTTAGCGGGGCCTACGAGCAGTACTTC	CARSPRVSGAYEQYF
few	TRBJ1-5	TRBD1	TRBV6-5	TGTGCCAGCGCTCAGGGGGGTGACAATCAGCCCCAGCATTTT	CASAQGGDNQPQHF
few	TRBJ2-7	TRBD1	TRBV30	TGTGCCTGGGGTCACCAAGGGGGCGCTTACGAGCAGTACTTC	CAWGHQGGAYEQYF
NA	TRBJ2-5	TRBD2	TRBV30	TGTGCCTCCCTAGCGGGAGGGCAAGAGACCCAGTACTTC	CASLAGGQETQYF
NA	TRBJ2-7	TRBD2	TRBV7-2	TGTGCCAGCAGCGCTAGCGGGATAAGGTCCTACGAGCAGTACTTC	CASSASGIRSYEQYF
NA	TRBJ1-3	TRBD1	TRBV5-1	TGCGCCAGCACCCCTTTGGGACAGTTCTCTGGAAACACCATATATTTT	CASTPLGQFSGNTIYF
NA	TRBJ2-3	NA	TRBV28	TGTGCCAGCAGTTCCGGAGGTCGTGGGGAACCCACAGATACGCAGTATTTT	CASSSGGRGEPTDTQYF
NA	TRBJ2-1	TRBD2	TRBV7-9	TGTGCCAGCAGCGCCGCGACTAGCCTCAATGAGCAGTTCTTC	CASSAATSLNEQFF
NA	TRBJ2-1	NA	TRBV7-9	TGTGCCAGCAGCTTGGACGGGGGTACCTACAATGAGCAGTTCTTC	CASSLDGGTYNEQFF